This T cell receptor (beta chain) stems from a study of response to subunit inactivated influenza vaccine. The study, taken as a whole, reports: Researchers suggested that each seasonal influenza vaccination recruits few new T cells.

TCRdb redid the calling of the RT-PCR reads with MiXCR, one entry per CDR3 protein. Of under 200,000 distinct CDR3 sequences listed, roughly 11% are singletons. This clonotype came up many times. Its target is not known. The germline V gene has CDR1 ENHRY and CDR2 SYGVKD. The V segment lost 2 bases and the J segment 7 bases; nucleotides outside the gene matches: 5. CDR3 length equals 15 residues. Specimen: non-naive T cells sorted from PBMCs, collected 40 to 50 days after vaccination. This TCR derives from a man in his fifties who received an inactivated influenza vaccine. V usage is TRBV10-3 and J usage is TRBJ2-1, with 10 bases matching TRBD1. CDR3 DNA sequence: TGTGCCATCAGTGAGGACAGGGGGCTTGGGAATGAGCAGTTCTTC. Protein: CAISEDRGLGNEQFF.